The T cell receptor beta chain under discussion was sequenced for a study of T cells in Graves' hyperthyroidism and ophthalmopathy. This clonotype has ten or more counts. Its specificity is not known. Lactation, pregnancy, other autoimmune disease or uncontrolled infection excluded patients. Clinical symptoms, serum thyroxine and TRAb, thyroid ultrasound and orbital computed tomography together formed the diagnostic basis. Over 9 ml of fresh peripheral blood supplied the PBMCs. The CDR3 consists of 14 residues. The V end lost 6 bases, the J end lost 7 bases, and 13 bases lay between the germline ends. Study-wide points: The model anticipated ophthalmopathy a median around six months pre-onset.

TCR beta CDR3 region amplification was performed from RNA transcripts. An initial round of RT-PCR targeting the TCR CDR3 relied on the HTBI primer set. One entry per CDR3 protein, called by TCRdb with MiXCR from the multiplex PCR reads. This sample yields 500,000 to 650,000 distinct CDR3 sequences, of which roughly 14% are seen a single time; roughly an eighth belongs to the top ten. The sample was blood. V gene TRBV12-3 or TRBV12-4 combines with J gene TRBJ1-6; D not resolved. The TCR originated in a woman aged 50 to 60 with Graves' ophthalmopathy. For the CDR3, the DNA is TGTGCCAGCAGCTCTCTGGCCCAAAATTCACCCCTCCACTTT. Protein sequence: CASSSLAQNSPLHF.